The next 29 T cell receptor beta chains were all read from a single sample in a study of siplizumab effects on memory and regulatory T cells. The antigens of these receptors remain unknown. The mixed lymphocyte reaction cells were grown together in coculture at 37°C for about six days. The protocol was immunoSEQ multiplex PCR, while the TCRdb copy is restricted to in-frame clones and leaves out a portion. This table holds 9,500 or so clones, about half found once. The source material was CFSE-low (dividing) CD4+ T cells sorted from an allogeneic mixed lymphocyte reaction. These receptors all come from a human donor in good health; the cells came from an allogeneic mixed lymphocyte reaction.

By sample share, this clone is medium-sized (0.01 to 0.1%). CDR3 in DNA: TGTGCCAGCAGTGTGTACGGGACAGAAGGGACCCAGTACTTC. Its translation is CASSVYGTEGTQYF. The V gene is TRBV2, the J gene TRBJ2-5; 7 positions agree with TRBD1. This CDR3 comprises 14 residues. Germline CDR1 SNHLY, CDR2 FYNNEI. The J segment lost 7 bases and the V segment lost 4 bases, leaving 9 bases of the junction unmatched.

There are a few counts of this clone. This chain connects TRBV30 to TRBJ1-5, with D possibly matching TRBD1 (6 bases). Trimming took off 2 bases at V and 5 bases at J, with 10 bases between the two ends. This CDR3 comprises 13 residues. Germline V lookup: CDR1 GTSNPN, CDR2 SVGIG (reference sequence). This CDR3 is CAWSLRGDQPQHF. CDR3 coding DNA: TGTGCCTGGAGTTTAAGGGGGGATCAGCCCCAGCATTTT.

This clone was observed a few times. The V gene is TRBV18, the J gene TRBJ2-6, with D possibly being TRBD1 (5 bases). Germline values: CDR1 KGHSH, CDR2 LQKENI. V was shortened by 4 bases and J by 2 bases, with 9 bases between the two germline ends. This CDR3 comprises 15 residues. The CDR3 loop is CASSLQETGANVLTF. CDR3 bases: TGTGCCAGCTCACTACAGGAGACTGGGGCCAACGTCCTGACTTTC.

This clone was detected only once. The rearrangement uses TRBV2 and TRBJ2-1; the D is unclear. The ends were cut back, 7 bases at V and 9 bases at J, with 22 bases in the middle. CDR1 SNHLY and CDR2 FYNNEI come from the germline V gene. The CDR3 loop spans 15 amino acids. The CDR3 bases are TGTGCCAGCATCCTGATGGGCCCTATTTCTGGTGAGCAGTTCTTC. Translated, it gives CASILMGPISGEQFF.

This clone was observed a handful of times. The rearrangement uses TRBV7-2 and TRBJ2-3, with 7 bases matching TRBD1. J gave up 4 bases and V 3 bases, and 7 bases lay outside the gene matches. Germline CDR1 is SGHTA and CDR2 is FQGNSA. CDR3 length: 15 residues. The CDR3 nucleotides are TGTGCCAGCAGCTTTTACAGGGGAGAAGCAGATACGCAGTATTTT. It is translated as CASSFYRGEADTQYF.

V is TRBV28 and J is TRBJ2-2, with D perhaps given as TRBD1 or TRBD2 (5 bases each). The CDR3 length is 15 residues. The V and J ends lost 3 bases and 0 bases respectively, with 8 bases between them. Germline lookup yields CDR1 MDHEN and CDR2 SYDVKM. CDR3 DNA sequence: TGTGCCAGCAGTTTCCGGGGCTCGAACACCGGGGAGCTGTTTTTT. Translated: CASSFRGSNTGELFF.

The chain has TRBV15 and TRBJ2-4, with D possibly TRBD2 on 7 matching bases. This CDR3 region has 18 residues. Per germline, CDR1 LNHNV and CDR2 YYDKDF (reference sequence). V lost 1 base and J 1 base, leaving 17 bases between the germline ends. Here the CDR3 reads CATSRGGGGLGAKNIQYF. The CDR3 DNA reads TGTGCCACCAGCAGAGGGGGGGGCGGACTTGGCGCCAAAAACATTCAGTACTTC.

The rearrangement joins TRBV7-8 to TRBJ2-5; D remains ambiguous. Germline lookup yields CDR1 SGHVS and CDR2 FQNEAQ. This CDR3 contains 14 residues. V was clipped by 2 bases and J by 5 bases, with 12 bases between them. The CDR3 region is CASSLRALGETQYF. Here the CDR3 DNA reads TGTGCCAGCAGCTTAAGGGCGTTGGGGGAGACCCAGTACTTC.

This clone is medium-sized by share. J is TRBJ1-5 and V is TRBV6-1; TRBD1 might be the D (5 bases). The length of the CDR3 is 15 residues. Deletions cut 0 bases from V and 6 bases from J, with 12 bases between. The V gene's germline CDR1 is MNHNS and CDR2 SASEGT. The CDR3, as DNA: TGTGCCAGCAGTGAAGCGGGAGGGAGGGGTCAGCCCCAGCATTTT. It specifies CASSEAGGRGQPQHF.

CDR3: CASSSGATDTQYF. The CDR3 DNA sequence: TGCGCCAGCAGCTCGGGGGCCACAGATACGCAGTATTTT. This chain joins TRBV5-1 and TRBJ2-3; D possibly matches TRBD1 or TRBD2 (6 bases each). The CDR3 is 13 residues long. CDR1 and CDR2 from the germline V gene are SGHRS and YFSETQ. Trimming removed 3 bases from V and 2 bases from J, with 7 bases in between.

This clone has only one observation. The V call is TRBV20-1, the J call TRBJ1-3; D ambiguous. The CDR3 runs 11 residues. V was shortened by 6 bases and J by 4 bases, with 7 bases between the two germline ends. Germline loops: CDR1 DFQATT, CDR2 SNEGSKA (reference sequence). CDR3 coding DNA: TGCAGTGCCCCTTTGGGAAACACCATATATTTT. This sequence encodes CSAPLGNTIYF.

This clone was detected only a few times. The DNA for the CDR3 is TGTGCCAGCAGTCAAGAATTAGGGGGGAATCAGCCCCAGCATTTT. This gives the protein CASSQELGGNQPQHF. This chain connects TRBV2 to TRBJ1-5; D is possibly TRBD1 (6 bases). This CDR3 spans 15 amino acids. Trimming shortened V by 5 bases and J by 4 bases, and 15 bases separated the two germline ends. Germline V gives CDR1 SNHLY, CDR2 FYNNEI.

This clone has a handful of counts. V and J are TRBV2 and TRBJ2-2, with D uncertain. V was pared by 6 bases and J by 5 bases, with 10 bases between. Germline CDR1 reads SNHLY; CDR2 reads FYNNEI. This CDR3 region has 13 residues. CDR3 region: CASSQRETGELFF. As DNA, the CDR3 is TGTGCCAGCAGCCAAAGGGAAACCGGGGAGCTGTTTTTT.

In its sample, this clone was seen a few times. V is TRBV5-1 and J is TRBJ2-3; the match to TRBD2 covers 7 bases. The CDR3 is 16 amino acids. J was trimmed by 5 bases and V by 0 bases; bases with no gene match: 9. Germline loops: CDR1 SGHRS, CDR2 YFSETQ. In nucleotides, the CDR3 is TGCGCCAGCAGCTTGGGCCGGGGCGGGGGAGGAGATACGCAGTATTTT. Its translation is CASSLGRGGGGDTQYF.

This CDR3 reads CASSQVTGVRNTIYF. The CDR3 region has the DNA TGCGCCAGCAGCCAGGTCACAGGGGTCAGAAACACCATATATTTT. The J gene is TRBJ1-3, the V gene TRBV4-1; 7 nucleotides match TRBD1. This CDR3 comprises 15 residues. Germline CDR1 reads MGHRA; CDR2 reads YSYEKL. The junction had 7 bases not matched to a gene; V was cut back by 3 bases and J by 5 bases.

By share of the sample, this clone is medium-sized (0.01 to 0.1%). The rearrangement uses TRBV5-6 and TRBJ2-7, with a tentative D call TRBD2 (6 bases). Germline V gives CDR1 SGHDT, CDR2 YYEEEE. V was shortened by 0 bases and J by 2 bases, with 9 bases between the two germline ends. This CDR3 is built from 14 residues. The CDR3 region is CASSLGRETYEQYF. Written as DNA, the CDR3 is TGTGCCAGCAGCTTGGGTCGGGAGACCTACGAGCAGTACTTC.

Only a few counts were recorded for this clone. This chain joins TRBV5-4 and TRBJ1-2; TRBD1 aligns across 8 bases. Per germline, CDR1 SGHNT and CDR2 YYREEE (reference sequence). The CDR3 covers 14 residues. J was trimmed by 6 bases and V by 3 bases; bases with no gene match: 7. The CDR3: CASSSWTGRNGYTF. In DNA, the CDR3 is TGTGCCAGCAGCTCGTGGACAGGGAGGAATGGCTACACCTTC.

In DNA form, the CDR3 reads TGCGCCAGCAGCTTGGGGGGGCTTCAGGAAAAACTGTTTTTT. The encoded protein is CASSLGGLQEKLFF. This rearrangement joins TRBV5-1 to TRBJ1-4; D is perhaps TRBD1 (6 bases). Germline CDR1 is SGHRS and CDR2 is YFSETQ. The germline V and J ends were trimmed by 0 bases and 8 bases, with 11 bases remaining between them. The CDR3 loop spans 14 amino acids. Variable domain in full (rest from reference TRBV5-1 and TRBJ1-4): KAGVTQTPRYLIKTRGQQVTLSCSPISGHRSVSWYQQTPGQGLQFLFEYFSETQRNKGNFPGRFSGRQFSNSRSEMNVSTLELGDSALYLCASSLGGLQEKLFFGSGTQLSVL.

This clone has just one count. The gene calls are TRBV10-3 and TRBJ2-3; D gene ambiguous. V lost 0 bases to trimming and J lost 2 bases, with 12 bases between them. Germline assignment: CDR1 ENHRY and CDR2 SYGVKD. The CDR3 totals 16 residues. For the CDR3, the DNA is TGTGCCATCAGTGAGTCGAGTAAGGTCCCCACAGATACGCAGTATTTT. Its translation: CAISESSKVPTDTQYF.

This chain uses TRBV11-1 with TRBJ1-3; no reliable D call. The ends were cut back, 4 bases at V and 2 bases at J, with 6 bases in the middle. There are 13 residues in the CDR3. Germline V gene lookup returns CDR1 SGHAT and CDR2 FQDESV (reference sequence). CDR3 in DNA: TGTGCCAGCAGCTCACGGGCTGGAAACACCATATATTTT. Residues: CASSSRAGNTIYF.

This chain uses TRBV10-3 with TRBJ2-4, with D unclear. Germline V gene lookup returns CDR1 ENHRY and CDR2 SYGVKD. The V and J ends lost 6 bases and 7 bases respectively, with 16 bases between them. This CDR3 is built from 14 residues. CDR3 residues: CAIRKSSGENIQYF. For the CDR3, the DNA is TGTGCCATCAGGAAAAGTTCAGGAGAGAACATTCAGTACTTC.

The chain joins TRBV30 to TRBJ1-6; D gene unclear. V was clipped by 4 bases and J by 7 bases, with 11 bases between them. The CDR3 has 13 residues. Germline assignment: CDR1 GTSNPN and CDR2 SVGIG (reference sequence). CDR3 in amino acids: CAWTGRLNSPLHF. Written as DNA, the CDR3 is TGTGCCTGGACGGGAAGGTTAAATTCACCCCTCCACTTT.

This sequence joins TRBV7-2 and TRBJ1-5; D is possibly TRBD1 (6 bases). The CDR3 covers 15 residues. Trimming shortened V by 6 bases and J by 2 bases, and 14 bases separated the two germline ends. CDR1 SGHTA and CDR2 FQGNSA come from the germline V gene. The CDR3 loop is CASSPDSKRNQPQHF. For the CDR3, the DNA is TGTGCCAGCAGTCCGGACAGCAAGCGCAATCAGCCCCAGCATTTT.

This chain joins TRBV10-1 and TRBJ2-1; 8 bases are a match to TRBD2. With 6 bases clipped from V and 1 base from J, the junction kept 11 bases outside the gene matches. Per germline, CDR1 WNHNN and CDR2 SYGVQD (reference sequence). The CDR3 is 17 amino acids. CDR3 DNA: TGCGCCAGCAGGCCAAGACTAGCGCAACAATCCTACAATGAGCAGTTCTTC. It is translated as CASRPRLAQQSYNEQFF.

The chain recombines TRBV28 with TRBJ1-2; D may be TRBD1 (5 bases). The germline V and J ends were trimmed by 2 bases and 12 bases, with 19 bases remaining between them. This CDR3 region has 14 residues. From germline, CDR1 is MDHEN and CDR2 SYDVKM. The CDR3 spells CASSLRRWQGQDTF. The CDR3 nucleotides read TGTGCCAGCAGTTTAAGGCGATGGCAGGGTCAAGACACCTTC.

V and J are TRBV28 and TRBJ2-1; D gene unclear. Per germline, CDR1 MDHEN and CDR2 SYDVKM. This CDR3 is 15 amino acids long. V lost 6 bases and J 5 bases, leaving 17 bases between the germline ends. In nucleotides, the CDR3 is TGTGCCAGCAGCAAAAATTCTATCGTCAACAATGAGCAGTTCTTC. Encoded protein: CASSKNSIVNNEQFF.

The chain employs TRBV30 and TRBJ1-3; the match to TRBD1 covers 7 bases. From germline, CDR1 is GTSNPN and CDR2 SVGIG (reference sequence). There are 15 residues in the CDR3. The ends lost 5 bases at V and 5 bases at J; junction bases unmatched: 12. The CDR3 nucleotides read TGTGCCTGGGCCAGAGAGACAGGGCGAAGAAACACCATATATTTT. Its translation: CAWARETGRRNTIYF.

In this sample, this clone is medium-sized. The V call is TRBV5-4, the J call TRBJ2-2; D might be TRBD2 (5 bases). V gave up 0 bases and J gave up 4 bases, with 10 bases separating them. There are 15 residues in the CDR3. The germline CDR1 and CDR2 sequences are SGHNT and YYREEE (reference sequence). CDR3 nucleotides: TGTGCCAGCAGCTTGGGTCTAGGGAGCACCGGGGAGCTGTTTTTT. It specifies CASSLGLGSTGELFF.

In its sample, this clone was seen a few times. V and J are TRBV5-1 and TRBJ1-3; tentative D call: TRBD1 (5 bases). The V and J ends lost 0 bases and 2 bases respectively, with 6 bases between them. Germline V gene sequence: CDR1 SGHRS, CDR2 YFSETQ. The CDR3 has 14 amino acids. DNA for the CDR3: TGCGCCAGCAGCTTGGAGGGGACTGGAAACACCATATATTTT. Its translation: CASSLEGTGNTIYF.